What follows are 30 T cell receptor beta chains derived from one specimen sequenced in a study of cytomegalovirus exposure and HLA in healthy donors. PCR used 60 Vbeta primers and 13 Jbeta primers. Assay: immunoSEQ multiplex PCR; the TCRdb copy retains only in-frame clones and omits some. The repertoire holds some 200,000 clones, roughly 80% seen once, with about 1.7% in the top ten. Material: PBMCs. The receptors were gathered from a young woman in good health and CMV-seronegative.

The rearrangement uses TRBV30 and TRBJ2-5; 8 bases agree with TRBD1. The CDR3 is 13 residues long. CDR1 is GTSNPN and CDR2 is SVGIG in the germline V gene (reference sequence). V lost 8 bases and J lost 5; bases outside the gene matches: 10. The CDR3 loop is CAGHKTGVETQYF. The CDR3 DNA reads TGTGCCGGACACAAGACAGGGGTCGAGACCCAGTACTTC.

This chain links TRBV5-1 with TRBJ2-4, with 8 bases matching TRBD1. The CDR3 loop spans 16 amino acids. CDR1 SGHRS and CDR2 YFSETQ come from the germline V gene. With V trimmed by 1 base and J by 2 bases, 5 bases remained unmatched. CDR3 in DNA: TGCGCCAGCAGCTTGCCGGGACAGGCCCCCAAAAACATTCAGTACTTC. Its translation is CASSLPGQAPKNIQYF. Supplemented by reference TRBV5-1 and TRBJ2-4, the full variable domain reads KAGVTQTPRYLIKTRGQQVTLSCSPISGHRSVSWYQQTPGQGLQFLFEYFSETQRNKGNFPGRFSGRQFSNSRSEMNVSTLELGDSALYLCASSLPGQAPKNIQYFGAGTRLSVL.

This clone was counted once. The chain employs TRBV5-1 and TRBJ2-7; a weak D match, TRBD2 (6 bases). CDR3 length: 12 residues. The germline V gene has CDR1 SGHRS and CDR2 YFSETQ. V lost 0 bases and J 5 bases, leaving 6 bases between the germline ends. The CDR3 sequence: CASSLAGDEQYF. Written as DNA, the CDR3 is TGCGCCAGCAGCTTGGCGGGGGACGAGCAGTACTTC.

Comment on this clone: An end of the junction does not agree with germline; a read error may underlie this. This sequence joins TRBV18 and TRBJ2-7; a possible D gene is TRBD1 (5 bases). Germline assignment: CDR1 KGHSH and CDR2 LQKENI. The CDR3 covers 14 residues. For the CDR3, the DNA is TGTGCCGGCTCCTCTTCAGACAGCCCCTACGAGCAGTACTTC. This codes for CAGSSSDSPYEQYF.

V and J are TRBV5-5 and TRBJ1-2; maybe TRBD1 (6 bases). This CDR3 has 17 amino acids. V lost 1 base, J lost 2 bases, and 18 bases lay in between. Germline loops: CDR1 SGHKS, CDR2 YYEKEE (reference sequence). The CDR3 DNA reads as TGTGCCAGCAGCTTGACCGCCGGTTTGGGGGCCAACTATGGCTACACCTTC. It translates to CASSLTAGLGANYGYTF.

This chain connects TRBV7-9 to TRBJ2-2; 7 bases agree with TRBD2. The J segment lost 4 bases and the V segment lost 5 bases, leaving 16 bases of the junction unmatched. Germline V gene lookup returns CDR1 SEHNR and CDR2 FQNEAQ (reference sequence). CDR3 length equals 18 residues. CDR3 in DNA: TGTGCCAGCAGCCTCCCGCCGGGCGCGGGAGAGGGCACCGGGGAGCTGTTTTTT. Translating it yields CASSLPPGAGEGTGELFF.

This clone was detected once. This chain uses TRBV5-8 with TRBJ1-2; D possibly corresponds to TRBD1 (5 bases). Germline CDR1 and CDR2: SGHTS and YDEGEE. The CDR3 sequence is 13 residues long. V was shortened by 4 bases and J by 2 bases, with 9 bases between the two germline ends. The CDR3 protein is CASSPRVNYGYTF. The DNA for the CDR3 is TGTGCCAGCAGCCCCAGGGTCAACTATGGCTACACCTTC. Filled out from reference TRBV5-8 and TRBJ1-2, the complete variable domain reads EAGVTQSPTHLIKTRGQQATLRCSPISGHTSVYWYQQALGLGLQFLLWYDEGEERNRGNFPPRFSGRQFPNYSSELNVNALELEDSALYLCASSPRVNYGYTFGSGTRLTVV.

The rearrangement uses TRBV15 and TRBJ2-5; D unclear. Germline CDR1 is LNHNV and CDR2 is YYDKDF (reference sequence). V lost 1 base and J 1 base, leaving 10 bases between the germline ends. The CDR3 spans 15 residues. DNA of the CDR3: TGTGCCACCAGCAGAGGATCGCTCGGCCAAGAGACCCAGTACTTC. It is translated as CATSRGSLGQETQYF.

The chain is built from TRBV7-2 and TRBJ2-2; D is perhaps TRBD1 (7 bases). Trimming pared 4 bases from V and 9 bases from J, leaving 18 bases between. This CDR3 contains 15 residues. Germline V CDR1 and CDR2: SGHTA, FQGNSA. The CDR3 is CASSSNRGGTWELFF. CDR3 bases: TGTGCCAGCAGCTCAAACAGGGGAGGAACCTGGGAGCTGTTTTTT.

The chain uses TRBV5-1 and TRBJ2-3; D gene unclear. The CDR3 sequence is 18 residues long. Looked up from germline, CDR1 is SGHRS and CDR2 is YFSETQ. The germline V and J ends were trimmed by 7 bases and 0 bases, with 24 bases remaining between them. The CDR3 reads CASRRLPAVATSTDTQYF. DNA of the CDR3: TGCGCCAGCCGACGGCTGCCTGCGGTGGCCACAAGCACAGATACGCAGTATTTT.

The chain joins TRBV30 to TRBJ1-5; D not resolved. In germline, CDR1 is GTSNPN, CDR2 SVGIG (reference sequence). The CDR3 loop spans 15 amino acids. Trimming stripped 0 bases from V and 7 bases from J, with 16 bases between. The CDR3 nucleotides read TGTGCCTGGAGTGTACGGTCCAGGTTAAGGCAGCCCCAGCATTTT. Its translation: CAWSVRSRLRQPQHF.

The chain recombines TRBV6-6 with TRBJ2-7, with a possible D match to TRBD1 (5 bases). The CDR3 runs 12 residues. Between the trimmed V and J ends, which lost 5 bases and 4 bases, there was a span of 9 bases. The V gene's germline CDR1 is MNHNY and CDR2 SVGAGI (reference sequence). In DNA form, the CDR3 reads TGTGCCAGCAGTAGTACAGGATACGAGCAGTACGTC. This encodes CASSSTGYEQYV.

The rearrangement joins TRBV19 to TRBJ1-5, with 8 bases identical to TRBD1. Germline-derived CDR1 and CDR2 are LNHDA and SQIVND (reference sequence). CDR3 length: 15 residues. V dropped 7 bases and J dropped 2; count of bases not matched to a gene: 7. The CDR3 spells CASTHDRGGNQPQHF. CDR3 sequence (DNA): TGTGCCAGTACCCACGACAGGGGAGGCAATCAGCCCCAGCATTTT.

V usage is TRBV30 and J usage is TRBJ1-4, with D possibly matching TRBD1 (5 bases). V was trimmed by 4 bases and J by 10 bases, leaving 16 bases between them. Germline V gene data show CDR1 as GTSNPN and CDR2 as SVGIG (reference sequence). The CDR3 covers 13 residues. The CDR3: CAWTLGTGGKLFF. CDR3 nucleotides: TGTGCCTGGACCTTAGGGACGGGGGGAAAACTGTTTTTT.

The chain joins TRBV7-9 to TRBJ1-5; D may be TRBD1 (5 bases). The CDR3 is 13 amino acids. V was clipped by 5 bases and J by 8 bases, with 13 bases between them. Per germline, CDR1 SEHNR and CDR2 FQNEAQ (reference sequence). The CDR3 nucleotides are TGTGCCAGCAGCAAGGACTGGGGGGAGCCCCAGCATTTT. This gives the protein CASSKDWGEPQHF.

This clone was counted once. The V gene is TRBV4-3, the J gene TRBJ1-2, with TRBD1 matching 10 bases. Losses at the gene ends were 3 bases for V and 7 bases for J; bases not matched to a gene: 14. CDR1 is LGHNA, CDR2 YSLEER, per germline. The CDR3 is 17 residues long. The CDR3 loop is CASSQVLSGTGASGYTF. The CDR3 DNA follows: TGCGCCAGCAGCCAGGTCCTTTCCGGGACAGGGGCTAGTGGCTACACCTTC.

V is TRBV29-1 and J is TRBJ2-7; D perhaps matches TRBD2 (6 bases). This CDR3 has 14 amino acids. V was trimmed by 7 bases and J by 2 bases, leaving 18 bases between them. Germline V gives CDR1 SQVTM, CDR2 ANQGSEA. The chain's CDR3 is CSAISEPGAYEQYF. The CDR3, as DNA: TGCAGCGCCATATCAGAACCGGGGGCCTACGAGCAGTACTTC.

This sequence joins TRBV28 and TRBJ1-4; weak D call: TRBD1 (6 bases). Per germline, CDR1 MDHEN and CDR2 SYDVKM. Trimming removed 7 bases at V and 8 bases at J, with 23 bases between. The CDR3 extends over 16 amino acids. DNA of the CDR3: TGTGCCAGCATTAGTGGTTCGGGACGTGGGGGCGAAAAACTGTTTTTT. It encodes CASISGSGRGGEKLFF.

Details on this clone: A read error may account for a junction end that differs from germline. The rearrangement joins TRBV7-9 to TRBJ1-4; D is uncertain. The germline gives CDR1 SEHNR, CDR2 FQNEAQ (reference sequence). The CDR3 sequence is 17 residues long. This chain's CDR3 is CSSSPSSVRLSDEKLFF. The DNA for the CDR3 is TGTTCCAGCAGTCCTTCATCTGTGCGTCTTTCGGATGAAAAACTGTTTTTT.

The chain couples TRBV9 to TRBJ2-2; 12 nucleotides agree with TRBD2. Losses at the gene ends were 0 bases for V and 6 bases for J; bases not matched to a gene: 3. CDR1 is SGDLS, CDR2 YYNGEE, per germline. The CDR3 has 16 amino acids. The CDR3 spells CASSVASGRAAGELFF. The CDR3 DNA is TGTGCCAGCAGCGTAGCTAGCGGGAGGGCCGCCGGGGAGCTGTTTTTT.

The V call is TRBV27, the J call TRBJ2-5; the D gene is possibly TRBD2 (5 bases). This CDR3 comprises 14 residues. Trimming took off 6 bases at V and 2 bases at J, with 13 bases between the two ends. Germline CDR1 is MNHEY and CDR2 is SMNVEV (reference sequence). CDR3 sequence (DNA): TGTGCCAGCAGCGTTATCGGGGAACAAGAGACCCAGTACTTC. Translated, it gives CASSVIGEQETQYF.

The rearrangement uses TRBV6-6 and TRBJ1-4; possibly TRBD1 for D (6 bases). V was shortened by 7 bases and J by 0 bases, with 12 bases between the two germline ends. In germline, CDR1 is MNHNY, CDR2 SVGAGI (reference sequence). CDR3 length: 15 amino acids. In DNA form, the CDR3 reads TGTGCCAGCAATGGACAGAAAGCAACTAATGAAAAACTGTTTTTT. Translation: CASNGQKATNEKLFF.

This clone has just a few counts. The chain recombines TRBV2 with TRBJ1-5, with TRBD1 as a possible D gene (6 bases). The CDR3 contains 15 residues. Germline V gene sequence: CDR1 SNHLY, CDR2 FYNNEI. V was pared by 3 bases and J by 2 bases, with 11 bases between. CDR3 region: CASSEDRGGNQPQHF. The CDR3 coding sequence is TGTGCCAGCAGTGAGGACAGAGGGGGCAATCAGCCCCAGCATTTT. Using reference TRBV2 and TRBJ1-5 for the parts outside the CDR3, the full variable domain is EPEVTQTPSHQVTQMGQEVILRCVPISNHLYFYWYRQILGQKVEFLVSFYNNEISEKSEIFDDQFSVERPDGSNFTLKIRSTKLEDSAMYFCASSEDRGGNQPQHFGDGTRLSIL.

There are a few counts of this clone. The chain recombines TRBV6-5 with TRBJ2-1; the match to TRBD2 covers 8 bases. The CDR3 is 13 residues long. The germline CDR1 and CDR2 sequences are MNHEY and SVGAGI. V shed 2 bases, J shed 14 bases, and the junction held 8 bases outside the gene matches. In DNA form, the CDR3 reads TGTGCCAGCAGTTACCCACCCGGGACTAGTAAGTTCTTC. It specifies CASSYPPGTSKFF.

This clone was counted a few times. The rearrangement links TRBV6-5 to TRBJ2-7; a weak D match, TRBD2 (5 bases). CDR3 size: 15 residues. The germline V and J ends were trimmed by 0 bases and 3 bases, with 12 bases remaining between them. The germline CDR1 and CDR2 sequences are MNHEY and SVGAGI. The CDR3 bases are TGTGCCAGCAGTTACTCGATCCTAGCTGGCTACGAGCAGTACTTC. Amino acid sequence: CASSYSILAGYEQYF.

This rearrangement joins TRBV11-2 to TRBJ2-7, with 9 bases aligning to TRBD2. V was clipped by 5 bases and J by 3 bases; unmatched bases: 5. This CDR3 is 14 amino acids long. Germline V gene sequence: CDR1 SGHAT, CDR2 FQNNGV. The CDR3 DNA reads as TGTGCCAGCAGCCAACTAGCGGGCTTCTACGAGCAGTACTTC. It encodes CASSQLAGFYEQYF.

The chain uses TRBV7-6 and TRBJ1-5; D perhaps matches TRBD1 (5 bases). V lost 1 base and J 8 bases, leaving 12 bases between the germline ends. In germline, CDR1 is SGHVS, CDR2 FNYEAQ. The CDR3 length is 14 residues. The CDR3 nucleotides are TGTGCCAGCAGCTTAGGCACAGGCCGGAAGCCCCAGCATTTT. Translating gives CASSLGTGRKPQHF. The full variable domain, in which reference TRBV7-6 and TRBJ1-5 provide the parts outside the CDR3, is GAGVSQSPRYKVTKRGQDVALRCDPISGHVSLYWYRQALGQGPEFLTYFNYEAQQDKSGLPNDRFSAERPEGSISTLTIQRTEQRDSAMYRCASSLGTGRKPQHFGDGTRLSIL.

DNA for the CDR3: TGCGCCAGCAGCTTGGGACAGGGGATGTACGATGAGCAGTTCTTC. Its protein is CASSLGQGMYDEQFF. This chain joins TRBV5-1 and TRBJ2-1; TRBD1 matches at 8 bases. This CDR3 contains 15 residues. Trimming at V came to 0 bases and at J to 8 bases, leaving 7 bases not matched to a gene. Per the germline V gene, CDR1 is SGHRS and CDR2 is YFSETQ. Based on the CDR3 plus reference TRBV5-1 and TRBJ2-1, the full variable domain is KAGVTQTPRYLIKTRGQQVTLSCSPISGHRSVSWYQQTPGQGLQFLFEYFSETQRNKGNFPGRFSGRQFSNSRSEMNVSTLELGDSALYLCASSLGQGMYDEQFFGPGTRLTVL.

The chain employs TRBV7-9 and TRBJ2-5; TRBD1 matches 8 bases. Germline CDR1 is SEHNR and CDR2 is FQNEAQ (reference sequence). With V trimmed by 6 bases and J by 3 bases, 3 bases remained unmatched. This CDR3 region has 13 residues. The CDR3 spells CASSQTGEETQYF. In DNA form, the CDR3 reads TGTGCCAGCAGTCAGACAGGGGAAGAGACCCAGTACTTC.

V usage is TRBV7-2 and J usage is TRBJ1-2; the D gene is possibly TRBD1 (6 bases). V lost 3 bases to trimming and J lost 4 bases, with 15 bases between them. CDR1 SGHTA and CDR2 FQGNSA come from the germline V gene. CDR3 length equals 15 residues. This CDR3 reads CASSFGQTKGYGYTF. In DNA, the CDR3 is TGTGCCAGCAGCTTTGGACAGACCAAGGGCTATGGCTACACCTTC.